The present TCR beta chain was sequenced within a study of cytomegalovirus exposure and HLA in healthy donors. The primer mix had 60 Vbeta and 13 Jbeta primers. The table came from immunoSEQ multiplex PCR; TCRdb's copy has only in-frame clones and leaves some out. The sample carries 100,000 to 150,000 clones, around 80% recorded once. The sequenced sample consisted of PBMCs. This receptor was identified in a woman between 50 and 59 years old in good health and CMV-seropositive.

Here the CDR3 reads CASSLGGGVSSYEQYF. The CDR3 DNA reads as TGCGCCAGCAGCTTGGGGGGCGGGGTTAGCTCCTACGAGCAGTACTTC. The chain recombines TRBV5-1 with TRBJ2-7; possible D gene TRBD2, 6 bases. From germline, CDR1 is SGHRS and CDR2 YFSETQ. The length of the CDR3 is 16 residues. Trimming removed 0 bases from V and 0 bases from J, with 13 bases in between.